These 27 T cell receptor beta chains share one sample of origin, sequenced in a study of shared clonotypes between healthy human individuals. CD45RO negativity and positive selection for CCR7 defined naive CD8 cells, a population that excluded terminally differentiated effector memory CD45RA+ cells. Only in-frame clones appear in the TCRdb table, and some are missing; sequencing was by immunoSEQ multiplex PCR. The table includes about 870,000 clones, 80% to 95% detected once. Sequences were obtained from naive CD8+ T cells sorted from blood. These receptors originate from a man aged 25 to 40 in good health.

This chain joins TRBV4-3 and TRBJ2-1; 9 positions agree with TRBD2. Trimming took 4 bases from V and 4 from J; bases not matched to a gene: 11. The CDR3 length is 17 residues. Germline lookup yields CDR1 LGHNA and CDR2 YSLEER. CDR3 DNA: TGCGCCAGCAGCCGCTTAGTAGCGGGAGCGGAATACAATGAGCAGTTCTTC. This sequence encodes CASSRLVAGAEYNEQFF.

This chain's CDR3 is CAGDWASASYEQYF. CDR3 coding DNA: TGTGCCGGGGATTGGGCTAGCGCCTCCTACGAGCAGTACTTC. The chain carries TRBV30 and TRBJ2-7; the D gene is possibly TRBD2 (6 bases). The germline V and J ends were trimmed by 8 bases and 0 bases, with 17 bases remaining between them. Germline V gene data show CDR1 as GTSNPN and CDR2 as SVGIG (reference sequence). This CDR3 is built from 14 residues.

Regarding this clone: At the DNA level, this CDR3 is encoded by other sequences in the same sample as well. The chain couples TRBV11-2 to TRBJ2-7; D is uncertain. The CDR3 length is 10 residues. Germline V gives CDR1 SGHAT, CDR2 FQNNGV. V was trimmed by 6 bases and J by 7 bases, leaving 7 bases between them. The CDR3 protein is CASSLGEQYF. In DNA, the CDR3 is TGTGCCAGCAGTTTGGGGGAGCAGTACTTC.

The genes are TRBV6-5 and TRBJ2-5, with a possible D match to TRBD1 (6 bases). The length of the CDR3 is 13 residues. The germline V gene encodes CDR1 MNHEY and CDR2 SVGAGI. Trimming took off 7 bases at V and 7 bases at J, with 16 bases between the two ends. The CDR3 sequence is CASNPGTFGTQYF. The CDR3 DNA is TGTGCCAGCAACCCCGGGACATTCGGGACCCAGTACTTC.

CDR3 DNA sequence: TGTGCCAGCAGCTTGCCGGGCGGCAGCTACTACGAGCAGTACTTC. It specifies CASSLPGGSYYEQYF. The chain couples TRBV7-8 to TRBJ2-7, with unresolved D. The CDR3 is 15 residues long. Germline values: CDR1 SGHVS, CDR2 FQNEAQ. With 3 bases removed from V and 3 bases from J, the gap between germline ends came to 15 bases. The whole variable domain, remainder taken from reference TRBV7-8 and TRBJ2-7, is GAGVSQSPRYKVAKRGQDVALRCDPISGHVSLFWYQQALGQGPEFLTYFQNEAQLDKSGLPSDRFFAERPEGSVSTLKIQRTQQEDSAVYLCASSLPGGSYYEQYFGPGTRLTVT.

The chain combines TRBV27 with TRBJ2-1, with 7 bases aligning to TRBD1. Germline trimming cut 4 bases from V and 0 bases from J; bases unmatched to any gene: 3. Germline V gene sequence: CDR1 MNHEY, CDR2 SMNVEV (reference sequence). The CDR3 is 15 residues long. The CDR3 sequence: CASSWDSSSYNEQFF. The CDR3 coding sequence is TGTGCCAGCAGTTGGGACAGTAGCTCCTACAATGAGCAGTTCTTC.

V gene TRBV5-4 combines with J gene TRBJ2-7; 8 bases line up with TRBD2. The CDR3 extends over 16 amino acids. The V and J ends lost 3 bases and 5 bases, in that order; junction bases with no gene match: 13. CDR1 is SGHNT, CDR2 YYREEE, per germline (reference sequence). The CDR3 loop is CASSSRLGLAGDEQYF. CDR3 bases: TGTGCCAGCAGCTCTCGCTTGGGGCTAGCGGGTGACGAGCAGTACTTC.

The rearrangement links TRBV19 to TRBJ2-1; D is unresolved. V lost 7 bases to trimming and J lost 0 bases, with 13 bases between them. Germline V gives CDR1 LNHDA, CDR2 SQIVND (reference sequence). This CDR3 has 15 amino acids. The CDR3 here is CASTFGGSSYNEQFF. In DNA form, the CDR3 reads TGTGCCAGTACCTTCGGCGGAAGCTCCTACAATGAGCAGTTCTTC.

V gene TRBV27 combines with J gene TRBJ1-5; D unclear. V gave up 2 bases and J gave up 6 bases, with 11 bases separating them. CDR1 is MNHEY, CDR2 SMNVEV, per germline (reference sequence). This CDR3 is built from 14 residues. Here the CDR3 DNA reads TGTGCCAGCAGTTTAGTGGGGAGCGGTCAGCCCCAGCATTTT. This encodes CASSLVGSGQPQHF.

V usage is TRBV2 and J usage is TRBJ2-3; 11 positions match TRBD2. With V trimmed by 4 bases and J by 5 bases, 8 bases remained unmatched. The CDR3 extends over 16 amino acids. Germline CDR1 and CDR2: SNHLY and FYNNEI. The CDR3 here is CASSALASGRRDTQYF. CDR3 DNA sequence: TGTGCCAGCAGTGCTCTGGCTAGCGGGAGGAGAGATACGCAGTATTTT. Looking up the rest from reference TRBV2 and TRBJ2-3 gives the full variable domain: EPEVTQTPSHQVTQMGQEVILRCVPISNHLYFYWYRQILGQKVEFLVSFYNNEISEKSEIFDDQFSVERPDGSNFTLKIRSTKLEDSAMYFCASSALASGRRDTQYFGPGTRLTVL.

This CDR3 is CASSPADRVYDYEQYF. Written as DNA, the CDR3 is TGTGCCAGCTCACCGGCCGACAGGGTGTACGACTACGAGCAGTACTTC. The genes are TRBV18 and TRBJ2-7, with 7 bases aligning to TRBD1. The germline CDR1 and CDR2 sequences are KGHSH and LQKENI. J gave up 3 bases and V 3 bases, and 11 bases lay outside the gene matches. This CDR3 spans 16 amino acids.

The rearrangement uses TRBV11-2 and TRBJ2-7; possible D gene TRBD2, 6 bases. The CDR3 spans 15 residues. Germline CDR1 reads SGHAT; CDR2 reads FQNNGV. Trimming stripped 2 bases from V and 1 base from J, with 12 bases between. In DNA, the CDR3 is TGTGCCAGCAGCTTATTGCGGGGCGCGTCCTACGAGCAGTACTTC. Protein product: CASSLLRGASYEQYF. The entire variable domain, with the rest obtained from reference TRBV11-2 and TRBJ2-7, is as follows: EAGVAQSPRYKIIEKRQSVAFWCNPISGHATLYWYQQILGQGPKLLIQFQNNGVVDDSQLPKDRFSAERLKGVDSTLKIQPAKLEDSAVYLCASSLLRGASYEQYFGPGTRLTVT.

The V and J genes are TRBV10-3 and TRBJ1-3; D is possibly TRBD1 (6 bases). The germline V gene encodes CDR1 ENHRY and CDR2 SYGVKD. This CDR3 contains 17 residues. The V and J ends lost 0 bases and 4 bases respectively, with 16 bases between them. The CDR3: CAISESGGGRLGNTIYF. CDR3 in DNA: TGTGCCATCAGTGAGTCCGGTGGGGGGCGGCTCGGAAACACCATATATTTT.

This clone was seen only once. One junction end disagrees with the germline gene, perhaps due to a read error. The gene calls are TRBV7-9 and TRBJ1-5, with TRBD1 matching 7 bases. This CDR3 is built from 15 residues. Germline CDR1 and CDR2: SEHNR and FQNEAQ (reference sequence). CDR3 in DNA: TGTGCCAGCAGCCTAGCGGGACAGCAAAATCAGCCCCAGCATTTT. Its protein product is CASSLAGQQNQPQHF. The variable domain in full, completed from reference TRBV7-9 and TRBJ1-5, reads DTGVSQNPRHKITKRGQNVTFRCDPISEHNRLYWYRQTLGQGPEFLTYFQNEAQLEKSRLLSDRFSAERPKGSFSTLEIQRTEQGDSAMYLCASSLAGQQNQPQHFGDGTRLSIL.

A remark on this clone: Other DNA sequences of this sample code for an identical CDR3. DNA of the CDR3: TGTGCCAGCAGCGTAGAAGGGGGCAGCTCCTACAATGAGCAGTTCTTC. It translates to CASSVEGGSSYNEQFF. This sequence joins TRBV9 and TRBJ2-1; 7 bases match TRBD1. The CDR3 is 16 residues long. The J segment lost 0 bases and the V segment lost 0 bases, leaving 3 bases of the junction unmatched. Germline V gene data show CDR1 as SGDLS and CDR2 as YYNGEE.

The rearrangement joins TRBV9 to TRBJ2-2, with D possibly matching TRBD2 (6 bases). This CDR3 comprises 15 residues. Per the germline V gene, CDR1 is SGDLS and CDR2 is YYNGEE. Trimming shortened V by 2 bases and J by 5 bases, and 13 bases separated the two germline ends. The CDR3 region has the DNA TGTGCCAGCAGCGTTAGCGGCTCGAGGACCGGGGAGCTGTTTTTT. The encoded protein is CASSVSGSRTGELFF.

The chain has TRBV2 and TRBJ2-2, with a weak D call TRBD2 (6 bases). In germline, CDR1 is SNHLY, CDR2 FYNNEI. This CDR3 is 12 amino acids long. CDR3 DNA: TGTCTCTCCCGGCGGGGCACCGGGGAGCTGTTTTTT. It translates to CLSRRGTGELFF.

V usage is TRBV2 and J usage is TRBJ2-7; 10 positions agree with TRBD2. CDR3 length: 16 amino acids. V gave up 6 bases and J gave up 2 bases; unmatched junction bases: 10. Germline V gene data show CDR1 as SNHLY and CDR2 as FYNNEI. The CDR3 is CASSDRLAGVAYEQYF. As DNA, the CDR3 is TGTGCCAGCAGCGATCGTCTAGCGGGAGTGGCCTACGAGCAGTACTTC.

The rearrangement joins TRBV2 to TRBJ1-5; 7 nucleotides match TRBD1. CDR3 size: 13 residues. Trimming took 9 bases from V and 4 from J; bases not matched to a gene: 6. Germline-derived CDR1 and CDR2 are SNHLY and FYNNEI. CDR3 protein: CASGTEPNQPQHF. The CDR3 DNA reads as TGTGCCAGTGGGACAGAACCAAATCAGCCCCAGCATTTT.

The chain is built from TRBV11-2 and TRBJ2-4, with D possibly TRBD1 on 5 matching bases. With 5 bases removed from V and 6 bases from J, the gap between germline ends came to 11 bases. This CDR3 contains 13 residues. Germline values: CDR1 SGHAT, CDR2 FQNNGV. CDR3 nucleotide sequence: TGTGCCAGCAGCAGACAGTCTAGAAACATTCAGTACTTC. Amino acids: CASSRQSRNIQYF.

This chain links TRBV5-5 with TRBJ1-5, with D possibly being TRBD1 (6 bases). CDR1 SGHKS and CDR2 YYEKEE come from the germline V gene (reference sequence). This CDR3 comprises 16 residues. Trimming took off 3 bases at V and 2 bases at J, with 15 bases between the two ends. The DNA of the CDR3 is TGTGCCAGCAGCTCCCCGGGCAGGGGAGGCAATCAGCCCCAGCATTTT. This gives the protein CASSSPGRGGNQPQHF.

V usage is TRBV7-2 and J usage is TRBJ1-1, with TRBD1 matching 8 bases. Per the germline V gene, CDR1 is SGHTA and CDR2 is FQGNSA. This CDR3 has 14 residues. V lost 5 bases to trimming and J lost 10 bases; unmatched junction nucleotides: 12. The CDR3 is CASSQGTGIFGAFF. CDR3 nucleotide sequence: TGTGCCAGCAGCCAAGGGACAGGTATTTTCGGAGCTTTCTTT.

The chain joins TRBV7-9 to TRBJ2-1; 9 bases match TRBD1. V was clipped by 5 bases and J by 10 bases; unmatched bases: 15. This CDR3 contains 16 residues. Germline V CDR1 and CDR2: SEHNR, FQNEAQ (reference sequence). As DNA, the CDR3 is TGTGCCAGCAGCCTGGGGACAGGGCGGGTGTTCATCGAGCAGTTCTTC. Translating gives CASSLGTGRVFIEQFF.

The rearrangement joins TRBV4-1 to TRBJ1-4; no firm D call. The CDR3 has 15 amino acids. Germline CDR1 is MGHRA and CDR2 is YSYEKL. Deletions cut 3 bases from V and 0 bases from J, with 8 bases between. CDR3 loop: CASSQVWTTNEKLFF. CDR3 bases: TGCGCCAGCAGCCAGGTCTGGACAACTAATGAAAAACTGTTTTTT.

The chain employs TRBV21-1 and TRBJ2-3. TRBV21-1 is a pseudogene locus. The length of the CDR3 is 18 residues. As DNA, the CDR3 is TGTGCCAGCAGCAAAGGGGCCCGGGGGCGAGTTCTCCCAGATACGCAGTATTTT. This gives the protein CASSKGARGRVLPDTQYF.

The rearrangement links TRBV30 to TRBJ2-1, with 7 bases matching TRBD2. The V gene end was trimmed by 3 bases and the J gene end by 4 bases; junction bases not matched to a gene: 3. This CDR3 has 13 amino acids. CDR1 and CDR2 from the germline V gene are GTSNPN and SVGIG (reference sequence). The DNA of the CDR3 is TGTGCCTGGAGAACTAGCGCTTACAATGAGCAGTTCTTC. Protein: CAWRTSAYNEQFF. The variable domain in full, completed from reference TRBV30 and TRBJ2-1, reads SQTIHQWPATLVQPVGSPLSLECTVEGTSNPNLYWYRQAAGRGLQLLFYSVGIGQISSEVPQNLSASRPQDRQFILSSKKLLLSDSGFYLCAWRTSAYNEQFFGPGTRLTVL.

The CDR3 DNA reads as TGTGCCAGCAGCAAATCTTTGACTAGCCTTCCCTACAATGAGCAGTTCTTC. Residues: CASSKSLTSLPYNEQFF. The chain has TRBV27 and TRBJ2-1; TRBD2 matches 7 bases. The V segment lost 6 bases and the J segment 2 bases; nucleotides outside the gene matches: 13. The CDR3 extends over 17 amino acids. Germline V gene data show CDR1 as MNHEY and CDR2 as SMNVEV (reference sequence).